The 10 T cell receptor beta chains reported below all come from one sample, sequenced in a study of lymphopenia after photon versus proton radiotherapy (dated by TCRdb to about 2019). Library preparation used the immunoSEQ multiplex PCR assay. TCRdb carries this immuneACCESS record with in-frame sequences only. Its versions omit some clonotypes, under half of them owing to an unresolved V gene in the studies checked, with the rest unexplained. For this sample there are over 35,000 clones; about four fifths appear just once. The ten largest make up roughly a quarter of the sample. The sample here was peripheral blood, taken from a patient treated with proton-based radiotherapy. The source of these receptors is an older woman with pancreatic cancer.

The chain uses TRBV29-1 and TRBJ1-2, with D possibly being TRBD1 (6 bases). Looked up from germline, CDR1 is SQVTM and CDR2 is ANQGSEA. This CDR3 comprises 14 residues. Trimming stripped 4 bases from V and 2 bases from J, with 14 bases between. The CDR3 DNA follows: TGCAGCGTTGTACCGCACCAGGGGAACTATGGCTACACCTTC. Translation gives CSVVPHQGNYGYTF. Full variable domain (remainder filled in from reference TRBV29-1 and TRBJ1-2): SAVISQKPSRDICQRGTSLTIQCQVDSQVTMMFWYRQQPGQSLTLIATANQGSEATYESGFVIDKFPISRPNLTFSTLTVSNMSPEDSSIYLCSVVPHQGNYGYTFGSGTRLTVV.

This chain links TRBV5-4 with TRBJ1-2; possibly TRBD1 for D (5 bases). The CDR3 has 15 amino acids. V was cut by 0 bases and J by 4 bases, with 13 bases left in between. Germline lookup yields CDR1 SGHNT and CDR2 YYREEE (reference sequence). The CDR3 bases are TGTGCCAGCAGCTTGGTGGGGGGACCCGCCTATGGCTACACCTTC. It encodes CASSLVGGPAYGYTF.

This sequence joins TRBV7-2 and TRBJ2-1; tentatively, D is TRBD1 (6 bases). The CDR3 sequence is 14 residues long. The germline CDR1 and CDR2 sequences are SGHTA and FQGNSA. The V end was cut by 1 base, the J end by 7 bases, with 11 bases between. The CDR3 nucleotides read TGTGCCAGCAGCTTAGACAGGGCAGGGAATGAGCAGTTCTTC. It is translated as CASSLDRAGNEQFF.

This clone has just one count. This chain links TRBV28 with TRBJ2-7, with unresolved D. CDR3 length: 10 residues. Germline-derived CDR1 and CDR2 are MDHEN and SYDVKM. The germline V and J ends were trimmed by 2 bases and 6 bases, with 2 bases remaining between them. The DNA of the CDR3 is TGTGCCAGCAGTTTACGCGAGCAGTACTTC. Protein sequence: CASSLREQYF.

The chain recombines TRBV4-2 with TRBJ1-2, with D possibly TRBD1 on 5 matching bases. Trimming left V 4 bases short and J 8 bases short, with 20 bases between. This CDR3 is built from 15 residues. CDR1 is LGHNA and CDR2 is YNFKEQ in the germline V gene. CDR3 residues: CASSLTMGQRAGYTF. In DNA form, the CDR3 reads TGTGCCAGCAGCCTCACAATGGGGCAGCGTGCAGGCTACACCTTC.

The J gene is TRBJ1-5, the V gene TRBV7-9; D gene uncertain. V was clipped by 1 base and J by 0 bases, with 10 bases between them. The length of the CDR3 is 16 residues. Per the germline V gene, CDR1 is SEHNR and CDR2 is FQNEAQ (reference sequence). The CDR3 region has the DNA TGTGCCAGCAGCTTAGACGCGGGAACTAGCAATCAGCCCCAGCATTTT. Amino acid sequence: CASSLDAGTSNQPQHF.

The chain combines TRBV27 with TRBJ2-1; perhaps TRBD1 as D (5 bases). V was trimmed by 0 bases and J by 13 bases, leaving 13 bases between them. This CDR3 region has 13 residues. Per the germline V gene, CDR1 is MNHEY and CDR2 is SMNVEV (reference sequence). The chain's CDR3 is CASSLSYRLGQFF. CDR3 nucleotides: TGTGCCAGCAGTTTATCGTACAGGCTCGGTCAGTTCTTC.

The chain couples TRBV2 to TRBJ2-7, with D uncertain. The V and J ends lost 4 bases and 3 bases respectively, with 10 bases between them. Per germline, CDR1 SNHLY and CDR2 FYNNEI. The CDR3 extends over 13 amino acids. The CDR3 sequence is CASSVPSSYEQYF. The DNA of the CDR3 is TGTGCCAGCAGTGTCCCCTCTAGCTACGAGCAGTACTTC.

The rearrangement links TRBV7-9 to TRBJ1-2; D is perhaps TRBD1 (5 bases). Germline V gene sequence: CDR1 SEHNR, CDR2 FQNEAQ (reference sequence). CDR3 length equals 14 residues. The V end lost 1 base, the J end lost 8 bases, and 14 bases lay between the germline ends. The CDR3 is CASSLGTQGWGYTF. The CDR3, as DNA: TGTGCCAGCAGCTTAGGGACCCAGGGCTGGGGCTACACCTTC.

The rearrangement uses TRBV19 and TRBJ1-1, with 9 bases aligning to TRBD1. Germline V gene sequence: CDR1 LNHDA, CDR2 SQIVND (reference sequence). V trimming: 5 bases; J trimming: 4 bases; junction bases outside the gene matches: 2. The CDR3 contains 13 residues. The CDR3 reads CASSDRGTTEAFF. The CDR3 coding sequence is TGTGCCAGTAGTGACAGGGGGACCACTGAAGCTTTCTTT.